Given below is one T cell receptor beta chain in context. This entry is derived from a study of cytomegalovirus exposure and HLA in healthy donors. The CDR3 contains 15 residues. The germline gives CDR1 MRHNA, CDR2 SNTAGT. With 5 bases clipped from V and 4 bases from J, the junction kept 11 bases outside the gene matches. PCR employed 60 Vbeta and 13 Jbeta primers. Method: immunoSEQ multiplex PCR; TCRdb's copy keeps in-frame clones and lacks some. The sample carries about 120,000 clones, approximately 80% recorded once. The source material was PBMCs. This rearrangement joins TRBV6-4 to TRBJ2-7; 7 bases map to TRBD1. The receptor was derived from a woman younger than 30 in good health and CMV-seronegative. Here the CDR3 reads CASSPAEGTVYEQYF. The CDR3 DNA reads as TGTGCCAGCAGTCCAGCGGAAGGGACAGTTTACGAGCAGTACTTC.